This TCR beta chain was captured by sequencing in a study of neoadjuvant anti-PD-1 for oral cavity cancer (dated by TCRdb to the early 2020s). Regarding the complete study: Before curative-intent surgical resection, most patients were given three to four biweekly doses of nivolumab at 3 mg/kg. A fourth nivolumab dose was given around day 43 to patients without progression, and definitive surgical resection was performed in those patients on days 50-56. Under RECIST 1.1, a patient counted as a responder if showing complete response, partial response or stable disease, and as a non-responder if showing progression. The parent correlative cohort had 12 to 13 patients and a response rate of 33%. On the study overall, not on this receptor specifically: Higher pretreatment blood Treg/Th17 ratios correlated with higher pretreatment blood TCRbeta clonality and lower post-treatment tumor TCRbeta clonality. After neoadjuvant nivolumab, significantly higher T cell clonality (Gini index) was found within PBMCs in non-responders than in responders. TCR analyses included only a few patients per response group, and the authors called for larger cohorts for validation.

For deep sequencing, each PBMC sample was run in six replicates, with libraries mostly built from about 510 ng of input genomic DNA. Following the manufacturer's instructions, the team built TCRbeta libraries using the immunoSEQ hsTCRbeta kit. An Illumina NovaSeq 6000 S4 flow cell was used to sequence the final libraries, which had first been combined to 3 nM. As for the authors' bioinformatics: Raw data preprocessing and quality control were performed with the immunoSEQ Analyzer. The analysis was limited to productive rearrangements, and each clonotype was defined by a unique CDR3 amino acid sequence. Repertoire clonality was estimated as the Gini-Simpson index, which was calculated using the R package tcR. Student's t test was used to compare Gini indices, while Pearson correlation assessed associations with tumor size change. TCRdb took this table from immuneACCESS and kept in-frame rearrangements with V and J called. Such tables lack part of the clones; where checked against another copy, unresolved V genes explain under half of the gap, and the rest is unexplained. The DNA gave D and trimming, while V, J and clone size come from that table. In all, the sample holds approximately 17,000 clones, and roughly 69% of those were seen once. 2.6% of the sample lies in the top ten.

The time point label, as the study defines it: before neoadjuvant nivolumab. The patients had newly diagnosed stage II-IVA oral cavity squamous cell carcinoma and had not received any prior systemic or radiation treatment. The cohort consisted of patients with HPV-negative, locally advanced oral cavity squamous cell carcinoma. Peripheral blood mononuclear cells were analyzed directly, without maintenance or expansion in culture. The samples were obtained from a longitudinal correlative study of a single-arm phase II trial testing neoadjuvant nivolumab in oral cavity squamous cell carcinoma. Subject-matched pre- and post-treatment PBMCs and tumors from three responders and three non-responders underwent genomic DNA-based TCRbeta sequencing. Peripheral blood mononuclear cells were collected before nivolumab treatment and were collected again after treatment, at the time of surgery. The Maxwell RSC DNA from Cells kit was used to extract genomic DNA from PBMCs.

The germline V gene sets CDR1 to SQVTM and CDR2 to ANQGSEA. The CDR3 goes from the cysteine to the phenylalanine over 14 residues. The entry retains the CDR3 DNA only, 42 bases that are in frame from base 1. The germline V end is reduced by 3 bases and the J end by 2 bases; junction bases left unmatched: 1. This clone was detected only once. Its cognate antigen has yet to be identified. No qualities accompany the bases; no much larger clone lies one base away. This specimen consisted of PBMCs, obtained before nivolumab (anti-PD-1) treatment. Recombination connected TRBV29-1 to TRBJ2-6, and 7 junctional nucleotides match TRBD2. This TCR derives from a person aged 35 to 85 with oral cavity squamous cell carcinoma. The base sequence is TGCAGCGTTGACAGCGGGGCTGGGGCCAACGTCCTGACTTTC. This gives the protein CSVDSGAGANVLTF.